Here is one T cell receptor (beta chain) with its context. Its antigen is still unknown. Per-nucleotide qualities are absent, and no much larger clonotype sits a single base away. The receptor library was made with the immunoSEQ multiplex PCR assay. Regarding the original processing steps: To diagnose cytomegalovirus status from the catalog of TCR beta chain sequences, a statistical classification framework was built. TCRdb stores this immuneACCESS table with in-frame sequences only. Part of the clones is absent; in the studies checked, under half of the shortfall reflects unresolved V genes, and no reason is known for the rest. That table is the source of V, J and clone size, and D and trimming were worked out from the DNA. Counted in this sample were about 110,000 clones; around 95% of them appeared once. The ten largest account for roughly 0.67% of the sample. Separate from the roughly 660-subject first cohort, the validation cohort of more than 90 subjects was the group to which the donors belonged.

The data derive from a study of cytomegalovirus exposure and HLA in healthy donors (dated by TCRdb to the late 2010s). Looking at the study overall: According to a later analysis, one platform produced both the 100 to 150 validation repertoires and the 670 or so repertoires of the first cohort. The study aimed to test whether signatures of past pathogen exposure could be identified by cataloging public T cell receptors. Along with the approximately 670-subject first cohort, a separate validation cohort of over 90 different subjects was used. High-throughput TCR immunosequencing, statistical association of individual TCRs with disease status, and machine learning were combined to predict cytomegalovirus infection status. On the study overall, not on this receptor specifically: The classifier was reported to diagnose cytomegalovirus status with high specificity and sensitivity in both the original and validation cohorts. Three of the identified cytomegalovirus-associated TCR beta chains were confirmed in vitro to be specific for cytomegalovirus antigens. A later analysis found that TCRs clustered in the first cohort also tended to co-occur in the 130 or so validation repertoires, with 94% of cluster scores above 0. A total of fewer than 200 TCR beta chains were listed by the study as associated with cytomegalovirus. A later analysis had no HLA typing for the validation cohort, so co-occurrence there was scored across all 110 or so repertoires. The authors suggested that the approach could potentially be generalized to other disease states and immunological phenotypes. Across donors, most TCR sequences were observed very rarely, whereas some public TCRs were present in many individuals.

Sequences were obtained from PBMCs. The TCR comes from a woman aged 18-30 years in good health and CMV-seronegative.

The sequenced DNA is TGTGCCAGCAGTCAAGGGACAGGAACCGGGGAGCTGTTTTTT. Its protein is CASSQGTGTGELFF. Rearrangement joined TRBV2 to TRBJ2-2, and TRBD1 aligns with 8 junction nucleotides. The junction shows trimming of 5 bases on V and 5 bases on J, and the gene matches do not reach 4 bases of it. Based on the germline V gene, the CDR1 and CDR2 sequences are SNHLY and FYNNEI. Including the terminal cysteine and phenylalanine, the CDR3 comprises 14 residues. Here the CDR3 DNA is all that survives: 42 bases in frame from base 1.